This T cell receptor beta chain originates from a study of blood T cell repertoires in COVID-19. Study in general: Sites across the United States, Italy and Spain contributed samples from acute and convalescent COVID-19.

Original handling: It was from reference gene primer amplification that nucleated cell counts were estimated. Assay used: immunoSEQ multiplex PCR; TCRdb lists only in-frame clones, some missing. From that table come the V and J calls and clone size; the DNA was used to work out D and trimming. The repertoire includes tens of thousands of clones, just under 70% of them detected once, and less than 8% sits in the top ten. Germline V gene sequence: CDR1 SGHDT, CDR2 YYEEEE. Trimming stripped 6 bases from V and 6 bases from J, with 18 bases between. CDR3 size: 14 residues. This chain uses TRBV5-6 with TRBJ1-2; tentative D call: TRBD1 (5 bases). The TCR originated in an elderly man with acute or convalescent COVID-19. The sample consisted of peripheral blood. The CDR3 nucleotides are TGTGCCAGCACCATCCCGCGGGGCTTTCATGGCTACACCTTC. Translation: CASTIPRGFHGYTF.